A single sample is the source of the 23 T cell receptor beta chains below, sequenced in a study of CD8 T cells in Susac syndrome. cDNA came from roughly 0.53 to 1 ug RNA primed by random hexamers. TCRdb processed the immunoSEQ multiplex PCR reads anew with MiXCR; each CDR3 protein has one entry. The sample includes 200,000 to 250,000 distinct CDR3 sequences, roughly 96% of them seen just once. Sequencing input: CD4+ T cells from PBMCs. Receptors were obtained from a human donor with multiple sclerosis.

The chain links TRBV7-2 to TRBJ2-5; 7 positions agree with TRBD2. Germline CDR1 reads SGHTA; CDR2 reads FQGNSA. This CDR3 has 18 residues. After removal of 5 bases from V and 2 bases from J, the junction contained 17 bases not matched to a gene. The CDR3 loop is CASSGRGTNLQQQETQYF. Here the CDR3 DNA reads TGTGCCAGCAGCGGGCGGGGGACCAACCTCCAACAACAAGAGACCCAGTACTTC.

The chain recombines TRBV7-9 with TRBJ2-1, with TRBD1 identical over 8 bases. The CDR3 runs 14 residues. J lost 9 bases, V lost 4 bases, and 8 bases had no gene match. From germline, CDR1 is SEHNR and CDR2 FQNEAQ (reference sequence). The CDR3 coding sequence is TGTGCCAGCAGCTGGGACAGGCGAAGCCGTGAGCAGTTCTTC. Translating gives CASSWDRRSREQFF. Based on the CDR3 plus reference TRBV7-9 and TRBJ2-1, the full variable domain is DTGVSQNPRHKITKRGQNVTFRCDPISEHNRLYWYRQTLGQGPEFLTYFQNEAQLEKSRLLSDRFSAERPKGSFSTLEIQRTEQGDSAMYLCASSWDRRSREQFFGPGTRLTVL.

The chain joins TRBV7-2 to TRBJ2-6; D gene ambiguous. The CDR3 has 16 residues. The V and J ends lost 7 bases and 0 bases respectively, with 13 bases between them. Germline assignment: CDR1 SGHTA and CDR2 FQGNSA. The CDR3 here is CASTTTASSGANVLTF. The CDR3 nucleotides are TGTGCCAGCACCACCACCGCCAGCTCTGGGGCCAACGTCCTGACTTTC.

The V and J genes are TRBV4-1 and TRBJ2-1, with 12 bases that match TRBD2. Trimming at V came to 1 base and at J to 9 bases, leaving 7 bases not matched to a gene. The CDR3 totals 16 residues. In germline, CDR1 is MGHRA, CDR2 YSYEKL. CDR3 in DNA: TGCGCCAGCAGCCAAGGAGCCCTAGCGGGAGGGGGTGAGCAGTTCTTC. It yields the protein CASSQGALAGGGEQFF.

V is TRBV6-2 or TRBV6-3 and J is TRBJ1-6; possible D gene TRBD1, 5 bases. V was cut by 0 bases and J by 16 bases, with 7 bases left in between. Germline assignment: CDR1 MNHEY and CDR2 SVGEGT. The CDR3 extends over 11 amino acids. CDR3 coding DNA: TGTGCCAGCAGTTACTCGCGGGGGCTCCACTTT. Its translation: CASSYSRGLHF.

V gene TRBV29-1 combines with J gene TRBJ2-5, with D tentatively TRBD1 or TRBD2 (6 bases each). V was clipped by 4 bases and J by 5 bases, with 17 bases between them. This CDR3 spans 14 amino acids. The germline gives CDR1 SQVTM, CDR2 ANQGSEA. The CDR3 DNA follows: TGCAGCGTTGTAGGGGGGTCTGTTGGGGAGACCCAGTACTTC. The encoded protein is CSVVGGSVGETQYF.

V is TRBV20-1 and J is TRBJ1-5; 10 bases fit TRBD1. Germline CDR1 reads DFQATT; CDR2 reads SNEGSKA (reference sequence). The V and J ends lost 4 bases and 3 bases, in that order; junction bases with no gene match: 6. This CDR3 has 15 residues. The CDR3 sequence: CSANSGTGVNQPQHF. In DNA form, the CDR3 reads TGCAGTGCTAACTCCGGGACAGGGGTCAATCAGCCCCAGCATTTT.

The V call is TRBV10-3, the J call TRBJ2-3, with D tentatively TRBD1 (6 bases). V lost 0 bases and J 0 bases, leaving 13 bases between the germline ends. From germline, CDR1 is ENHRY and CDR2 SYGVKD. This CDR3 region has 17 residues. Here the CDR3 DNA reads TGTGCCATCAGTGAGTCGAGGGGGACAACTAGCACAGATACGCAGTATTTT. This sequence encodes CAISESRGTTSTDTQYF.

A single count supports this clonotype. This chain's CDR3 is CASSFGFTSDTQYF. The CDR3 DNA sequence: TGTGCCAGCAGTTTTGGGTTTACGTCCGATACGCAGTATTTT. The rearrangement uses TRBV12-3 or TRBV12-4 and TRBJ2-3; D not certain. CDR3 size: 14 residues. V was cut by 3 bases and J by 6 bases, with 13 bases left in between.

The sample holds one count of this clonotype. The rearrangement links TRBV12-3 or TRBV12-4 to TRBJ2-7; 7 nucleotides align to TRBD2. V dropped 2 bases and J dropped 1; count of bases not matched to a gene: 5. There are 15 residues in the CDR3. The CDR3, as DNA: TGTGCCAGCAGTTTATTCGGAGCGGGGTCCTACGAGCAGTACTTC. Its translation is CASSLFGAGSYEQYF.

This chain uses TRBV7-6 with TRBJ2-1, with 7 bases identical to TRBD1. CDR1 and CDR2 from the germline V gene are SGHVS and FNYEAQ. The CDR3 loop spans 13 amino acids. Unmatched junction bases numbered 3, after V lost 1 base and J lost 9 bases. Here the CDR3 reads CASSLGQGIEQFF. The CDR3 DNA is TGTGCCAGCAGCTTAGGACAGGGCATTGAGCAGTTCTTC.

For the CDR3, the DNA is TGTGCCAGCAGTGGGGGGACAGGGGGCTTCGATCAGCCCCAGCATTTT. Protein product: CASSGGTGGFDQPQHF. This chain links TRBV6-6 with TRBJ1-5; the match to TRBD1 covers 12 bases. CDR1 MNHNY and CDR2 SVGAGI come from the germline V gene (reference sequence). The CDR3 runs to 16 residues. The V gene end was trimmed by 5 bases and the J gene end by 5 bases; junction bases not matched to a gene: 7.

This clonotype was observed a few times. This chain links TRBV12-3 or TRBV12-4 with TRBJ2-7; TRBD2 aligns across 12 bases. CDR3 length: 15 residues. V lost 3 bases to trimming and J lost 1 base; unmatched junction nucleotides: 1. The DNA for the CDR3 is TGTGCCAGCAGTTTTGGGACTAGCGGGTCCTACGAGCAGTACTTC. Its protein is CASSFGTSGSYEQYF.

The chain joins TRBV5-4 to TRBJ2-3; D is undetermined. V dropped 1 base and J dropped 2 bases, with 11 bases sitting between them. In germline, CDR1 is SGHNT, CDR2 YYREEE (reference sequence). This CDR3 is 15 amino acids long. This chain's CDR3 is CASSLSPTSTDTQYF. The CDR3 DNA is TGTGCCAGCAGCTTGAGTCCAACCTCCACAGATACGCAGTATTTT.

The rearrangement links TRBV7-9 to TRBJ1-2; the D gene is possibly TRBD1 (6 bases). Per germline, CDR1 SEHNR and CDR2 FQNEAQ (reference sequence). The CDR3 covers 14 residues. V lost 5 bases, J lost 3 bases, and 13 bases lay in between. The CDR3 DNA follows: TGTGCCAGCAGCGAGTCACAGGGTGACTATGGCTACACCTTC. Protein sequence: CASSESQGDYGYTF.

This rearrangement joins TRBV29-1 to TRBJ2-3, with D uncertain. The V end was cut by 2 bases, the J end by 1 base, with 7 bases between. Germline CDR1 reads SQVTM; CDR2 reads ANQGSEA. The CDR3 has 13 residues. The CDR3 loop reads CSVETTGTDTQYF. Here the CDR3 DNA reads TGCAGCGTTGAAACGACCGGCACAGATACGCAGTATTTT.

CDR3 in amino acids: CASSPAPGGTEAFF. CDR3 DNA: TGTGCCAGCAGCCCCGCCCCTGGGGGCACTGAAGCTTTCTTT. The V call is TRBV11-1, the J call TRBJ1-1, with D possibly TRBD1 on 5 matching bases. Trimming left V 5 bases short and J 4 bases short, with 14 bases between. The CDR3 contains 14 residues. The germline V gene has CDR1 SGHAT and CDR2 FQDESV (reference sequence).

The chain employs TRBV20-1 and TRBJ2-3; 14 bases fit TRBD2. The CDR3 is made up of 17 amino acids. V was clipped by 6 bases and J by 2 bases; unmatched bases: 10. Germline V gene sequence: CDR1 DFQATT, CDR2 SNEGSKA (reference sequence). CDR3 nucleotides: TGCAGTGCCCTCCGGGGGACTAGCGGGGGCTACACAGATACGCAGTATTTT. Its translation is CSALRGTSGGYTDTQYF.

CDR3 sequence: CSVDPQDRGLGGYTF. The CDR3 nucleotides are TGCAGCGTTGACCCCCAGGACAGGGGGCTTGGGGGCTACACCTTC. The gene calls are TRBV29-1 and TRBJ1-2; 11 nucleotides match TRBD1. Germline CDR1 and CDR2: SQVTM and ANQGSEA. The J segment lost 8 bases and the V segment lost 3 bases, leaving 11 bases of the junction unmatched. There are 15 residues in the CDR3.

This chain uses TRBV29-1 with TRBJ1-1, with D unresolved. Germline CDR1 is SQVTM and CDR2 is ANQGSEA. Trimming left V 7 bases short and J 0 bases short, with 9 bases between. CDR3 length equals 12 residues. Here the CDR3 DNA reads TGCAGCGCAGACACATTGAACACTGAAGCTTTCTTT. This translates into CSADTLNTEAFF.

The chain recombines TRBV27 with TRBJ2-1; perhaps TRBD1 as D (6 bases). The CDR3 extends over 14 amino acids. Germline CDR1 MNHEY, CDR2 SMNVEV (reference sequence). V was shortened by 1 base and J by 3 bases, with 7 bases between the two germline ends. The CDR3 DNA reads TGTGCCAGCAGTTTATTAGGGGGCTACAATGAGCAGTTCTTC. Translating gives CASSLLGGYNEQFF.

V and J are TRBV11-2 and TRBJ2-7, with TRBD1 as a possible D gene (6 bases). Germline V gene data show CDR1 as SGHAT and CDR2 as FQNNGV. V dropped 4 bases and J dropped 6 bases, with 16 bases sitting between them. This CDR3 is built from 14 residues. The CDR3 sequence: CASSSDRILGEQYF. The CDR3 DNA reads as TGTGCCAGCAGCTCCGACAGGATACTGGGCGAGCAGTACTTC.

V and J are TRBV5-6 and TRBJ2-1; 11 bases map to TRBD2. The trim removed 1 base at V and 8 bases at J, leaving 5 bases unmatched. CDR1 and CDR2 from the germline V gene are SGHDT and YYEEEE. The CDR3 runs 15 residues. The CDR3 here is CASSLRLAGGHEQFF. The CDR3, as DNA: TGTGCCAGCAGCTTGCGTCTAGCGGGAGGTCATGAGCAGTTCTTC.